This paragraph covers one T cell receptor beta chain sequence. Its antigen is still unknown. The CDR3 is 16 residues long. Germline V gene sequence: CDR1 MNHEY, CDR2 SMNVEV (reference sequence). J lost 1 base, V lost 5 bases, and 7 bases had no gene match. The sample belongs to a study of shared clonotypes between healthy human individuals. Study context: CD4 naive and CD4 memory each took three plates per donor, while CD8 naive took two and CD8 memory one. The study, taken as a whole, reports: Shared across a handful of donors were around 5% of the naive CD4 clonotypes.

Only Caucasian adults living in Nashville, Tennessee served as donors. Sequencing was performed with immunoSEQ multiplex PCR; in TCRdb, only in-frame clones are kept and a portion is missing. The table shows roughly 2.2 million clones, with 85% to 95% occurring only once. The clonotype comes from a man younger than 35 in good health. Some clones in this sample may be carry-over from other donors' samples. The sequenced sample was naive CD4+ T cells from PBMCs. Subset of the sample: CD45RA+ positively selected. The chain couples TRBV27 to TRBJ1-5; 8 bases line up with TRBD1. The CDR3 DNA reads TGTGCCAGCAGTCCCGACAGGGGCGACAGCAATCAGCCCCAGCATTTT. This encodes CASSPDRGDSNQPQHF.